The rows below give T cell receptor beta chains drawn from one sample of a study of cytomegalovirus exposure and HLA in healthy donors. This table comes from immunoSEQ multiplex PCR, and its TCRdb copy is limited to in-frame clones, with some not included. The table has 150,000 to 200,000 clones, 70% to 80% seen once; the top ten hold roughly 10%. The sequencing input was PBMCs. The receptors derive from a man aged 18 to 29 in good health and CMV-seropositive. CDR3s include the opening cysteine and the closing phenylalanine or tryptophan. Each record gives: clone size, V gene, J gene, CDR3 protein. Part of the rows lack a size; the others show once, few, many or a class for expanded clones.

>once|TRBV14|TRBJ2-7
CASSRVTSGDYEQYF
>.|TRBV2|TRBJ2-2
CASKRLAGGGGELFF
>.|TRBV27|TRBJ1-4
CASSPSGEREKLFF
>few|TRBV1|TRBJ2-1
CTSSQPLGLPHNEQFF
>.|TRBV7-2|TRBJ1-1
CASTDSNRATEAFF
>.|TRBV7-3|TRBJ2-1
CASSLGTSEGRVNEQFF
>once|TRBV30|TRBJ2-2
CAWQSVGALTGELFF
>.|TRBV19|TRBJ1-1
CASSARGTEAFF
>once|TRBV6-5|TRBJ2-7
CASSWTGLTSSYEQYF
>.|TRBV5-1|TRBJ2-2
CASSLVSEFGELFF
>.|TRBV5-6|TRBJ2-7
CASSLEMGSEQYF
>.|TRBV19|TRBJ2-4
CASSPENGNIQYF
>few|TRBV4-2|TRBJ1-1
CASSQQRGRGHTEAFF
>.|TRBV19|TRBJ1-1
CAASIGTGGHTEAFF
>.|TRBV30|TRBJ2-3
CAWSVDPGLKDTQYF
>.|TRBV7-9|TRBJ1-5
CASSSWTTPGPQHF
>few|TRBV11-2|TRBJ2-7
CASSLVAGVSYEQYF
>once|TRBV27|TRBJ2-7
CASSNDRGLSEQYF
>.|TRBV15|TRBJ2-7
CATSREGGGEQYF
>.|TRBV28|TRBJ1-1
CASSSLEIREFEAFF
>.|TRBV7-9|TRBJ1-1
CASSTTGTALEAFF
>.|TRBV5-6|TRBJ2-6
CASSLAGGPFNSGANVLTF
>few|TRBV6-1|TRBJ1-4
CASSAPFGGGDEKLFF
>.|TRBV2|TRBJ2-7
CASSGDFYEQYF
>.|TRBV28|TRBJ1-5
CASSSDRDREGRGNQPQHF
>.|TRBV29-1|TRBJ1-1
CSALGLTNTEAFF